The 11 T cell receptor beta chains presented below share a single source sample, sequenced in a study of patients and donors after allogeneic stem cell transplantation. TCRdb passed the RT-PCR reads through MiXCR, listing each CDR3 protein once. This table holds around 29,000 distinct CDR3 sequences, 35% to 40% found once. The sequencing sample was made of blood, either unsorted or a sorted T cell fraction (not recorded which). The origin of the receptors is a human donor who was either an allogeneic HSCT recipient or a stem cell or donor lymphocyte infusion donor (not recorded which). It is not recorded whose cells these are; they may come from a transplant donor.

This clonotype was seen more than once but under ten times. The chain couples TRBV4-1 to TRBJ2-2; maybe TRBD2 (6 bases). CDR3 length: 14 amino acids. The germline CDR1 and CDR2 sequences are MGHRA and YSYEKL. V was cut by 0 bases and J by 7 bases, with 9 bases left in between. CDR3 bases: TGCGCCAGCAGCCAAGATCTGCGGGACGGGGAGCTGTTTTTT. Amino acids: CASSQDLRDGELFF.

The chain recombines TRBV7-2 with TRBJ1-5; perhaps TRBD1 as D (6 bases). Germline V gene data show CDR1 as SGHTA and CDR2 as FQGNSA. This CDR3 region has 17 residues. Between the trimmed V and J ends, which lost 1 base and 3 bases, there was a span of 16 bases. This CDR3 is CASSLGPGHQYNQPQHF. CDR3 in DNA: TGTGCCAGCAGCTTAGGTCCGGGACATCAATACAATCAGCCCCAGCATTTT.

This sequence joins TRBV9 and TRBJ1-6, with 8 bases matching TRBD1. Germline CDR1 is SGDLS and CDR2 is YYNGEE. Unmatched junction bases numbered 4, after V lost 7 bases and J lost 4 bases. The CDR3 contains 14 residues. As DNA, the CDR3 is TGTGCCAGCGGGCGACAGGGGTATAATTCACCCCTCCACTTT. As protein: CASGRQGYNSPLHF.

CDR3 DNA: TGCAGTGCTAGTACAGGGAATAATGAAAAACTGTTTTTT. Translated: CSASTGNNEKLFF. The chain combines TRBV20-1 with TRBJ1-4, with a weak D call TRBD1 (6 bases). Germline V gene sequence: CDR1 DFQATT, CDR2 SNEGSKA (reference sequence). With 3 bases removed from V and 4 bases from J, the gap between germline ends came to 9 bases. The CDR3 is 13 amino acids.

This clonotype was picked up a small number of times. The rearrangement uses TRBV6-2 or TRBV6-3 and TRBJ2-1; 7 bases align to TRBD2. Unmatched junction bases numbered 4, after V lost 2 bases and J lost 3 bases. This CDR3 comprises 15 residues. Germline V lookup: CDR1 MNHEY, CDR2 SVGEGT. The DNA for the CDR3 is TGTGCCAGCAGTTACCGGGGGGTTAACTACAATGAGCAGTTCTTC. Amino acids: CASSYRGVNYNEQFF.

In its sample, this clonotype was seen once. The rearrangement joins TRBV7-9 to TRBJ1-1; D perhaps matches TRBD1 (6 bases). The CDR3 totals 17 residues. V lost 6 bases and J 1 base, leaving 21 bases between the germline ends. Germline lookup yields CDR1 SEHNR and CDR2 FQNEAQ (reference sequence). The CDR3 DNA follows: TGTGCCAGCAGTCGGCCTGTGGGGACACAACAGAACACTGAAGCTTTCTTT. This encodes CASSRPVGTQQNTEAFF.

This chain joins TRBV24-1 and TRBJ1-2; TRBD1 matches at 9 bases. The trim removed 2 bases at V and 7 bases at J, leaving 13 bases unmatched. Germline loops: CDR1 KGHDR, CDR2 SFDVKD. The length of the CDR3 is 17 residues. The chain's CDR3 is CATSDSDPGTGPTGYTF. The CDR3 nucleotides read TGTGCCACCAGTGATTCCGACCCCGGGACAGGGCCAACTGGCTACACCTTC.

This chain connects TRBV9 to TRBJ2-6, with D maybe TRBD1 (5 bases). The CDR3 covers 18 residues. Trimming removed 0 bases from V and 0 bases from J, with 13 bases in between. Germline V gene lookup returns CDR1 SGDLS and CDR2 YYNGEE. For the CDR3, the DNA is TGTGCCAGCAGCGTAGAAGGCAGGGATGACTCTGGGGCCAACGTCCTGACTTTC. This sequence encodes CASSVEGRDDSGANVLTF.

This clonotype was found a few times. This sequence joins TRBV3-1 and TRBJ2-1, with TRBD2 identical over 9 bases. CDR3 size: 16 residues. In germline, CDR1 is LGHDT, CDR2 YNNKEL (reference sequence). Trimming cost V 4 bases and J 8 bases; bases outside gene matches: 12. CDR3 bases: TGTGCCAGCAGCCCCTGGGCTAGCGGGACGTCTGATGAGCAGTTCTTC. It encodes CASSPWASGTSDEQFF.

A few counts support this clonotype. The chain joins TRBV28 to TRBJ1-6, with D unclear. Between the trimmed V and J ends, which lost 6 bases and 8 bases, there was a span of 14 bases. The CDR3 extends over 14 amino acids. Germline V gene data show CDR1 as MDHEN and CDR2 as SYDVKM. Here the CDR3 reads CASRSDPNYSPLHF. Written as DNA, the CDR3 is TGTGCCAGCAGATCCGACCCAAATTATTCACCCCTCCACTTT.

The chain couples TRBV19 to TRBJ1-3; D remains unclear. This CDR3 is 15 amino acids long. V lost 7 bases and J 0 bases, leaving 13 bases between the germline ends. The V gene's germline CDR1 is LNHDA and CDR2 SQIVND (reference sequence). The CDR3 region has the DNA TGTGCCAGTACTCAAACCCCAGCCTCTGGAAACACCATATATTTT. It translates to CASTQTPASGNTIYF.